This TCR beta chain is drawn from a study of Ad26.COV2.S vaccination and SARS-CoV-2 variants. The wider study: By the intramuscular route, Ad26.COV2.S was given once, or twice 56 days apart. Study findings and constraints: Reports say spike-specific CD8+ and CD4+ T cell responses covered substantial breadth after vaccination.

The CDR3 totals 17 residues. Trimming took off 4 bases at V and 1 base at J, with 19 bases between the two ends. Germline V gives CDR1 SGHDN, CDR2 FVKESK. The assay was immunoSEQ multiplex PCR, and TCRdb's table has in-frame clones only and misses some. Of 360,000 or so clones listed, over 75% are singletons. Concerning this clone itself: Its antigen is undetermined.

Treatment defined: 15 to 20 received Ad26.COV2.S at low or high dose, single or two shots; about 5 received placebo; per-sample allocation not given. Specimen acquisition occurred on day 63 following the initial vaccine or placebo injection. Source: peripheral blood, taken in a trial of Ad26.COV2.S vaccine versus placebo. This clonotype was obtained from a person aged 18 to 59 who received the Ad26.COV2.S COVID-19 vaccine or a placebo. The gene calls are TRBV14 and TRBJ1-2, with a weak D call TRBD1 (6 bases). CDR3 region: CASSRSLGDTRNYGYTF. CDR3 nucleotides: TGTGCCAGCAGCCGTTCCCTCGGGGACACCCGTAACTATGGCTACACCTTC.